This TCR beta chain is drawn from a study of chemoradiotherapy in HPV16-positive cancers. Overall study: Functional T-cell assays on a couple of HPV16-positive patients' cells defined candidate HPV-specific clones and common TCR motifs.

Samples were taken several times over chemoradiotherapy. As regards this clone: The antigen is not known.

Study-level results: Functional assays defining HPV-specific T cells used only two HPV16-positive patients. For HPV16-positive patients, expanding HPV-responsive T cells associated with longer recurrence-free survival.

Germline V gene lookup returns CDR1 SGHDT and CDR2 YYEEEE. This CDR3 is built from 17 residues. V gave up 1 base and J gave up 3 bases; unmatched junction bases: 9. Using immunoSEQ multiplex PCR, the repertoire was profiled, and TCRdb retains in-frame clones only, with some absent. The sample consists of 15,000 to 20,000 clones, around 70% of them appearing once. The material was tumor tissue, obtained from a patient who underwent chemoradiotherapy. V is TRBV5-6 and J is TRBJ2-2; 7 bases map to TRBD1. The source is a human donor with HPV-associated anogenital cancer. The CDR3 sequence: CASSLQGQGVYTGELFF. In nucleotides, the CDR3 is TGTGCCAGCAGCTTGCAGGGGCAGGGGGTTTACACCGGGGAGCTGTTTTTT.